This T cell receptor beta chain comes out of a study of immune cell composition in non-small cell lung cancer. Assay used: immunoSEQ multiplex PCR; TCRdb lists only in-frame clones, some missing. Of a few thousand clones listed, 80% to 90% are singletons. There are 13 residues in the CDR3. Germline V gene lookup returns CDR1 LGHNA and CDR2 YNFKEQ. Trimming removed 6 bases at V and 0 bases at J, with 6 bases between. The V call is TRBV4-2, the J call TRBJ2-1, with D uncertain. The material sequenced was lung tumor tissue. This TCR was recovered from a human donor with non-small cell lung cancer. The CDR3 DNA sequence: TGTGCCAGCAGGGCCACCTCCTACAATGAGCAGTTCTTC. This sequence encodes CASRATSYNEQFF.